These 7 T cell receptor beta chains were all obtained from the same sample, sequenced in a study of patients and donors after allogeneic stem cell transplantation (TCRdb year 2020). Libraries came from RT-PCR. Reads for this sample came from a NextSeq 550. Starting from the raw public reads, TCRdb applied fastp trimming at Q25, assembled clones with MiXCR and retained in-frame beta chains. Rows matching on CDR3 protein sequence are summarized as one entry with the most common DNA and genes. The sample profile shows about a million distinct CDR3 sequences; around 17% of them were found once. 5.5% to 6.5% of the sample is taken by the ten largest. Sequenced: blood, either unsorted or a sorted T cell fraction (not recorded which). These receptors were collected from a human donor who was either an allogeneic HSCT recipient or a stem cell or donor lymphocyte infusion donor (not recorded which). It is not recorded whose cells these are; they may come from a transplant donor.

The chain couples TRBV20-1 to TRBJ2-7; unclear D gene. Germline V lookup: CDR1 DFQATT, CDR2 SNEGSKA (reference sequence). This CDR3 spans 15 amino acids. The CDR3 bases are TGCAGCGCGTCGCTTCCCCAACTCCTACCCTACGAGCAGTACTTC. Amino acids: CSASLPQLLPYEQYF.

The chain joins TRBV7-2 to TRBJ1-5; D is undetermined. Germline V gene data show CDR1 as SGHTA and CDR2 as FQGNSA. The CDR3 sequence is 15 residues long. V was pared by 6 bases and J by 4 bases, with 16 bases between. Written as DNA, the CDR3 is TGTGCCAGCAGTCAAAGCACGCAGCTTAATCAGCCCCAGCATTTT. Its translation is CASSQSTQLNQPQHF.

This clonotype was observed a few times. The chain recombines TRBV5-1 with TRBJ1-1; D not certain. This CDR3 is built from 16 residues. Trimming removed 0 bases from V and 0 bases from J, with 12 bases in between. Germline V CDR1 and CDR2: SGHRS, YFSETQ. CDR3 coding DNA: TGCGCCAGCAGCTTGGAACCGACAATTATGAACACTGAAGCTTTCTTT. This gives the protein CASSLEPTIMNTEAFF. The whole variable domain, remainder taken from reference TRBV5-1 and TRBJ1-1, is KAGVTQTPRYLIKTRGQQVTLSCSPISGHRSVSWYQQTPGQGLQFLFEYFSETQRNKGNFPGRFSGRQFSNSRSEMNVSTLELGDSALYLCASSLEPTIMNTEAFFGQGTRLTVV.

This clonotype was seen a few times. The chain has TRBV7-9 and TRBJ2-2; 10 nucleotides line up with TRBD2. The V gene end was trimmed by 9 bases and the J gene end by 3 bases; junction bases not matched to a gene: 7. This CDR3 contains 15 residues. Per the germline V gene, CDR1 is SEHNR and CDR2 is FQNEAQ (reference sequence). In DNA form, the CDR3 reads TGTGCCAGTACGCTAGCGGGGGTTGACACCGGGGAGCTGTTTTTT. It translates to CASTLAGVDTGELFF.

V is TRBV5-5 and J is TRBJ2-1; D is perhaps TRBD1 or TRBD2 (5 bases each). Germline V gene data show CDR1 as SGHKS and CDR2 as YYEKEE (reference sequence). The CDR3 totals 16 residues. Between the trimmed V and J ends, which lost 7 bases and 0 bases, there was a span of 17 bases. The CDR3 region is CASRRGTTSSYNEQFF. CDR3 nucleotides: TGTGCCAGCCGTAGGGGTACTACTAGCTCCTACAATGAGCAGTTCTTC.

The CDR3 bases are TGTGCCAGTAGTATTCGGGGTAGCAATCAGCCCCAGCATTTT. Protein: CASSIRGSNQPQHF. The V gene is TRBV19, the J gene TRBJ1-5; D unresolved. This CDR3 spans 14 amino acids. Trimming took off 3 bases at V and 0 bases at J, with 6 bases between the two ends. Germline CDR1 reads LNHDA; CDR2 reads SQIVND (reference sequence).

The chain links TRBV2 to TRBJ1-1; the D is unclear. The ends were cut back, 2 bases at V and 0 bases at J, with 10 bases in the middle. The CDR3 spans 15 residues. Germline V lookup: CDR1 SNHLY, CDR2 FYNNEI. CDR3 loop: CASSEMGNLNTEAFF. The CDR3 DNA reads TGTGCCAGCAGTGAAATGGGCAACTTGAACACTGAAGCTTTCTTT.